The entry below describes one T cell receptor beta chain. The data derive from a study of blood T cell repertoires in COVID-19. Overall study context: Samples taken during acute and convalescent COVID-19 were collected in the United States, Italy and Spain.

Clones were sequenced by immunoSEQ multiplex PCR, and TCRdb holds only the in-frame ones, with some missing. The sample lists 250,000 to 350,000 clones; about 92% were seen once. The V gene lost 0 bases and the J gene lost 4 bases, with 9 bases spanning the gap. Germline V lookup: CDR1 LGHNA, CDR2 YNFKEQ. There are 14 residues in the CDR3. The sequence was obtained from a woman in her thirties who had recovered from COVID-19. Input material: PBMCs or T cells enriched from blood (not recorded which). The chain couples TRBV4-2 to TRBJ1-2; possibly TRBD1 for D (5 bases). Here the CDR3 DNA reads TGTGCCAGCAGCCAAGATAGCCAGGGCTATGGCTACACCTTC. Its translation is CASSQDSQGYGYTF.